These 8 T cell receptor beta chains were sequenced from one sample in a study of CD8 T cells in ankylosing spondylitis. TCRdb re-called the 5' RACE reads through MiXCR, storing one row per CDR3 protein. The sample lists roughly 440,000 distinct CDR3 sequences, 17% occurring once. No cognate antigen is known for these TCRs. Findings of the study overall: Seven or eight highly homologous variants formed a TCR beta motif that appeared characteristic of ankylosing spondylitis blood.

The sequenced sample consisted of blood, either unsorted or a sorted T cell fraction (not recorded which). The source of these receptors is a male donor with ankylosing spondylitis.

This clonotype was seen repeatedly, ten times or more. The genes are TRBV3-1 and TRBJ2-2; D perhaps matches TRBD2 (6 bases). This CDR3 is 13 amino acids long. The V gene lost 6 bases and the J gene lost 3 bases, with 8 bases spanning the gap. CDR1 and CDR2 (germline): LGHDT, YNNKEL (reference sequence). The CDR3 is CASSRGDTGELFF. As DNA, the CDR3 is TGTGCCAGCAGTCGCGGGGACACCGGGGAGCTGTTTTTT.

This clonotype has more than one count but fewer than ten. CDR3 in amino acids: CASSPRPPTRASTDTQYF. CDR3 sequence (DNA): TGTGCCAGCAGCCCCCGGCCCCCCACTAGAGCCAGCACAGATACGCAGTATTTT. The genes are TRBV11-2 and TRBJ2-3; perhaps TRBD2 as D (5 bases). CDR3 length: 18 residues. Germline V gives CDR1 SGHAT, CDR2 FQNNGV. Trimming removed 5 bases at V and 0 bases at J, with 21 bases between.

The table lists this clonotype with many counts. As DNA, the CDR3 is TGTGCCAGCAAAGGGAGCGAGCAGTTCTTC. It is translated as CASKGSEQFF. This chain connects TRBV12-3 or TRBV12-4 to TRBJ2-1, with D possibly TRBD2 on 5 matching bases. The CDR3 runs to 10 residues. Trimming took 7 bases from V and 10 from J, leaving 8 bases between them.

This clonotype showed up just a few times. V usage is TRBV12-3 or TRBV12-4 and J usage is TRBJ2-7, with D perhaps matching TRBD1 (7 bases). The germline V and J ends were trimmed by 3 bases and 3 bases, with 15 bases remaining between them. This CDR3 has 15 residues. The CDR3 protein is CASSLAGGSYYEQYF. CDR3 nucleotides: TGTGCCAGCAGTTTGGCAGGGGGGTCTTACTACGAGCAGTACTTC.

This chain links TRBV18 with TRBJ2-7; 8 nucleotides align to TRBD2. The V and J ends lost 0 bases and 3 bases, in that order; junction bases with no gene match: 19. Germline CDR1 KGHSH, CDR2 LQKENI. There are 20 residues in the CDR3. CDR3 region: CASSPPEIMRRSGAHYEQYF. DNA for the CDR3: TGTGCCAGCTCACCACCGGAAATCATGAGACGTAGCGGGGCTCACTACGAGCAGTACTTC.

The chain combines TRBV5-6 with TRBJ1-5; 10 bases are a match to TRBD1. V trimming: 4 bases; J trimming: 10 bases; junction bases outside the gene matches: 11. The CDR3 contains 15 residues. The V gene's germline CDR1 is SGHDT and CDR2 YYEEEE. CDR3 sequence (DNA): TGTGCCAGCAGCGGTACGGGGACAGGGGCTAGTCCCCAGCATTTT. Its translation: CASSGTGTGASPQHF.

Worth noting for this clonotype: Mismatch with germline at one junction end may stem from a read error. The chain combines TRBV12-3 or TRBV12-4 with TRBJ2-3, with D perhaps TRBD1 (6 bases). The length of the CDR3 is 16 residues. The CDR3 loop is CANSPQDSPYTDTQYF. The CDR3 coding sequence is TGTGCCAACAGTCCCCAGGACAGTCCGTACACAGATACGCAGTATTTT.

This clonotype turned up a few times. The chain links TRBV3-1 to TRBJ1-2, with a tentative D call TRBD1 (6 bases). This CDR3 has 15 amino acids. V lost 0 bases, J lost 4 bases, and 12 bases lay in between. Germline CDR1 and CDR2: LGHDT and YNNKEL (reference sequence). CDR3 loop: CASSQDYLRGYGYTF. CDR3 coding DNA: TGTGCCAGCAGCCAAGATTACCTCAGGGGCTATGGCTACACCTTC.